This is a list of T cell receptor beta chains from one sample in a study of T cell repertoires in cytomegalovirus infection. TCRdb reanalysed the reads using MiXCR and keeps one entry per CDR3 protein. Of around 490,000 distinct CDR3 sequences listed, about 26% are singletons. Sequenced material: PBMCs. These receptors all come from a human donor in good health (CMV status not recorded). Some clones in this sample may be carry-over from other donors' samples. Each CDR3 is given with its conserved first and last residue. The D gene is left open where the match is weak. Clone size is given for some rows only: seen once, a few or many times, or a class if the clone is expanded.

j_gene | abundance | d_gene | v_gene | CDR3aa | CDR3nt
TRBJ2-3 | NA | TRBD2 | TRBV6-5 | CASEAGGGDTQYF | TGTGCCAGCGAAGCGGGAGGTGGAGATACGCAGTATTTT
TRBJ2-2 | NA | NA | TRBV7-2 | CASRGSTGELFF | TGTGCCAGCAGGGGGTCCACCGGGGAGCTGTTTTTT
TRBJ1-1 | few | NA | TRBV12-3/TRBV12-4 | CASSLKTGTNTEAFF | TGTGCCAGCAGTCTAAAAACAGGGACGAACACTGAAGCTTTCTTT
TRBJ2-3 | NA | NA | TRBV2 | CASNGGSTDTQYF | TGTGCCAGCAACGGGGGTAGCACAGATACGCAGTATTTT
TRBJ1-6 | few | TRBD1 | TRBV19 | CASSATTGRPLHF | TGTGCCAGTAGTGCCACGACAGGGAGGCCCCTCCACTTT
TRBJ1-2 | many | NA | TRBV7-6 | CASSLGGDNYGYTF | TGTGCCAGCAGCTTAGGAGGGGACAACTATGGCTACACCTTC
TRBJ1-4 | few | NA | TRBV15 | CATSRDQSEKLFF | TGTGCCACCAGCAGAGATCAGTCTGAAAAACTGTTTTTT
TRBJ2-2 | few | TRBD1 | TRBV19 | CASSLRQGALAGELFF | TGTGCCAGTAGTCTCCGGCAGGGGGCGCTGGCCGGGGAGCTGTTTTTT
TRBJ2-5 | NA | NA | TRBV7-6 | CASSFGGEEETQYF | TGTGCCAGCAGCTTTGGGGGAGAGGAGGAGACCCAGTACTTC
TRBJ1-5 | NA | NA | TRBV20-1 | CSARRAAGRNFQPQHF | TGCAGTGCTAGGAGGGCCGCAGGGAGGAATTTTCAGCCCCAGCATTTT
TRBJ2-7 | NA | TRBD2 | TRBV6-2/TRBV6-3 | CASSYSSGRLLPTSDEQYF | TGTGCCAGCAGTTACTCAAGCGGGAGACTTCTCCCTACCTCCGACGAGCAGTACTTC
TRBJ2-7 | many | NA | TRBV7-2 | CASSPRYEQYF | TGTGCCAGCAGTCCTCGCTACGAGCAGTACTTC
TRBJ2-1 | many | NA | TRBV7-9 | CASSSIASLYNEQFF | TGTGCCAGCAGCTCGATAGCGTCCCTCTACAATGAGCAGTTCTTC
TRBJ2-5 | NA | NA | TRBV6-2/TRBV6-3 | CASSGRDRGLAGVLETQYF | TGTGCCAGCAGTGGCCGGGACAGGGGCCTAGCGGGAGTATTGGAGACCCAGTACTTC
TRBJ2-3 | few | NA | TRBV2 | CASGDRVLAGKTPDTQYF | TGTGCCAGCGGGGACAGGGTCCTAGCGGGTAAAACCCCCGATACGCAGTATTTT
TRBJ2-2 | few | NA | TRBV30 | CAWRPLGTGELFF | TGTGCCTGGAGGCCCCTTGGCACCGGGGAGCTGTTTTTT
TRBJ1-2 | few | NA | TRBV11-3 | CASSFTGYGYTF | TGTGCCAGCAGCTTCACAGGGTATGGCTACACCTTC
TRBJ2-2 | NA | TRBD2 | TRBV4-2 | CASSQGIPLAGGNTGELFF | TGTGCCAGCAGCCAAGGAATACCCCTAGCGGGAGGGAACACCGGGGAGCTGTTTTTT
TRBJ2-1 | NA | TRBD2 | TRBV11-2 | CASSPRTSGSTHPYNEQFF | TGTGCCAGCAGCCCGCGGACTAGCGGGAGTACTCACCCTTACAATGAGCAGTTCTTC
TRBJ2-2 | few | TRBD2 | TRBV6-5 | CASTERAGGRTGELFF | TGTGCCAGCACCGAAAGGGCGGGCGGGAGGACCGGGGAGCTGTTTTTT
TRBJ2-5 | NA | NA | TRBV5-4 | CASSLVGLGEWYQETQYF | TGTGCCAGCAGCTTGGTCGGACTGGGAGAATGGTACCAAGAGACCCAGTACTTC
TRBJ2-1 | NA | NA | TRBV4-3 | CASSQDLVLVSYNEQFF | TGCGCCAGCAGCCAAGATCTGGTACTAGTATCCTACAATGAGCAGTTCTTC
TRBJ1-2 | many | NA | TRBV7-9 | CASSRSPTDGYTF | TGTGCCAGCAGCCGATCCCCCACAGATGGCTACACCTTC
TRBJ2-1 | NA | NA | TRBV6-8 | CASSYSMGRYNEQFF | TGTGCCAGCAGTTACTCGATGGGGCGCTACAATGAGCAGTTCTTC
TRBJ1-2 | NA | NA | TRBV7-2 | CASSLARQADGYTF | TGTGCCAGCAGCTTAGCGCGACAGGCCGATGGCTACACCTTC
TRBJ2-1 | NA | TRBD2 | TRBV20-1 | CSASKIAGTYNEQFF | TGCAGTGCTAGTAAAATAGCGGGAACCTACAATGAGCAGTTCTTC
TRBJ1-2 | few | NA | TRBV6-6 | CASSYSGGFNYGYTF | TGTGCCAGCAGTTACTCGGGGGGATTTAACTATGGCTACACCTTC
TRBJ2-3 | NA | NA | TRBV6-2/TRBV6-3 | CASWDLSTDTQYF | TGTGCCAGCTGGGACTTGAGCACAGATACGCAGTATTTT
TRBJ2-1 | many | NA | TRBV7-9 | CASSLIGNEQFF | TGTGCCAGCAGCTTAATCGGGAATGAGCAGTTCTTC
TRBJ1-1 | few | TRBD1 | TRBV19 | CASIEDRASTEAFF | TGTGCCAGTATAGAGGACAGGGCGTCCACTGAAGCTTTCTTT
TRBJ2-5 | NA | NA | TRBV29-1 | CSVERVPETQYF | TGCAGCGTTGAGAGGGTCCCAGAGACCCAGTACTTC
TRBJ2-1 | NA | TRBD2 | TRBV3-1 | CASSQDGLAGGGSYNEQFF | TGTGCCAGCAGCCAAGACGGACTAGCGGGAGGGGGGTCCTACAATGAGCAGTTCTTC
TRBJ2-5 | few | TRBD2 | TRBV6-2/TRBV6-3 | CASRPPGLASETQYF | TGTGCCAGCAGACCCCCGGGACTAGCCTCGGAGACCCAGTACTTC
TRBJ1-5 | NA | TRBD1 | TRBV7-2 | CASSWNRGGNQPQHF | TGTGCCAGCAGCTGGAACAGGGGGGGCAATCAGCCCCAGCATTTT
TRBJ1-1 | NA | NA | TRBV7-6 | CASSSGQMEAFF | TGTGCCAGCAGCAGCGGACAGATGGAAGCTTTCTTT
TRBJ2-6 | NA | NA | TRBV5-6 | CASRKLQGSGANVLTF | TGTGCCAGCAGAAAATTGCAGGGGTCAGGGGCCAACGTCCTGACTTTC
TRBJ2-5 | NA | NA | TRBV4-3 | CASSQGLVTLGETQYF | TGCGCCAGCAGCCAAGGCCTTGTAACCCTTGGGGAGACCCAGTACTTC
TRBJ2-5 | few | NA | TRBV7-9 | CASSQTGPRETQYF | TGTGCCAGCAGCCAAACTGGACCGCGAGAGACCCAGTACTTC
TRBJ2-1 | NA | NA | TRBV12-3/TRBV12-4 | CASRRAYYDEQFF | TGTGCCAGCAGACGGGCCTACTATGATGAGCAGTTCTTC
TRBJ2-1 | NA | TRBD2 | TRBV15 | CATSRSRTSVMGHHEQFF | TGTGCCACCAGCAGATCCCGGACTAGCGTGATGGGACACCATGAGCAGTTCTTC
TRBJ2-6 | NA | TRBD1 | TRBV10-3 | CAIMPGQGAISGANVLTF | TGTGCCATCATGCCGGGACAGGGGGCAATCTCTGGGGCCAACGTCCTGACTTTC
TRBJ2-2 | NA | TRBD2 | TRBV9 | CASSASGRSTGELFF | TGTGCCAGCAGCGCCAGCGGGAGGAGTACCGGGGAGCTGTTTTTT
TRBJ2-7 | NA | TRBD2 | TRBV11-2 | CASSLDRLAINYEQYF | TGTGCCAGCAGCTTAGATCGACTAGCGATTAACTACGAGCAGTACTTC
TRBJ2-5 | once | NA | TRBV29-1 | CSVVGAQETQYF | TGCAGCGTGGTCGGGGCTCAAGAGACCCAGTACTTC
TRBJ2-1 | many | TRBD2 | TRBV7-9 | CASSLTSWAGAYNEQFF | TGTGCCAGCAGCTTAACCTCTTGGGCGGGAGCCTACAATGAGCAGTTCTTC
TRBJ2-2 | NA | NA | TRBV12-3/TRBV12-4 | CASSLLPPDTGELFF | TGTGCCAGCAGTTTACTACCCCCTGACACCGGGGAGCTGTTTTTT
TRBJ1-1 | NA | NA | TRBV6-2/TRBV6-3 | CASSSAGGPLTEAFF | TGTGCCAGCAGTTCCGCCGGGGGCCCCCTGACTGAAGCTTTCTTT
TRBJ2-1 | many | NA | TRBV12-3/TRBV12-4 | CASSLGQTYYNEQFF | TGTGCCAGCAGTTTAGGACAGACCTACTACAATGAGCAGTTCTTC
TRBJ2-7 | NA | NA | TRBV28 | CASSPGGPDEQYF | TGTGCCAGCAGCCCGGGGGGCCCGGACGAGCAGTACTTC
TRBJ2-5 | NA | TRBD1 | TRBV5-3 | CASSLRQGLAETQYF | TGTGCCAGCAGCCTACGACAGGGTTTGGCTGAGACCCAGTACTTC
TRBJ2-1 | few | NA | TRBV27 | CASSLDLRGSSYNEQFF | TGTGCCAGCAGTTTAGATCTGAGGGGCAGCTCCTACAATGAGCAGTTCTTC